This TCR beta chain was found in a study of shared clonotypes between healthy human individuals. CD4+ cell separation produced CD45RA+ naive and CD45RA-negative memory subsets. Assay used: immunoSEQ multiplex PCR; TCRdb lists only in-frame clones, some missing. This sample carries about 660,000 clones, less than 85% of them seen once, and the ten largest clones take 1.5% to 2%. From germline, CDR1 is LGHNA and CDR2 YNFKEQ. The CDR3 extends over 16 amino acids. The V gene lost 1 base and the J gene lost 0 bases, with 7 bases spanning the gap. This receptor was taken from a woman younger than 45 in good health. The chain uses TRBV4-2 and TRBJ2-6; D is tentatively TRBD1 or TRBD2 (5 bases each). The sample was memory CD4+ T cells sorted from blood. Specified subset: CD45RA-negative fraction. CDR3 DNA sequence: TGTGCCAGCAGCCAAGCTGGGGGCTCTGGGGCCAACGTCCTGACTTTC. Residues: CASSQAGGSGANVLTF.